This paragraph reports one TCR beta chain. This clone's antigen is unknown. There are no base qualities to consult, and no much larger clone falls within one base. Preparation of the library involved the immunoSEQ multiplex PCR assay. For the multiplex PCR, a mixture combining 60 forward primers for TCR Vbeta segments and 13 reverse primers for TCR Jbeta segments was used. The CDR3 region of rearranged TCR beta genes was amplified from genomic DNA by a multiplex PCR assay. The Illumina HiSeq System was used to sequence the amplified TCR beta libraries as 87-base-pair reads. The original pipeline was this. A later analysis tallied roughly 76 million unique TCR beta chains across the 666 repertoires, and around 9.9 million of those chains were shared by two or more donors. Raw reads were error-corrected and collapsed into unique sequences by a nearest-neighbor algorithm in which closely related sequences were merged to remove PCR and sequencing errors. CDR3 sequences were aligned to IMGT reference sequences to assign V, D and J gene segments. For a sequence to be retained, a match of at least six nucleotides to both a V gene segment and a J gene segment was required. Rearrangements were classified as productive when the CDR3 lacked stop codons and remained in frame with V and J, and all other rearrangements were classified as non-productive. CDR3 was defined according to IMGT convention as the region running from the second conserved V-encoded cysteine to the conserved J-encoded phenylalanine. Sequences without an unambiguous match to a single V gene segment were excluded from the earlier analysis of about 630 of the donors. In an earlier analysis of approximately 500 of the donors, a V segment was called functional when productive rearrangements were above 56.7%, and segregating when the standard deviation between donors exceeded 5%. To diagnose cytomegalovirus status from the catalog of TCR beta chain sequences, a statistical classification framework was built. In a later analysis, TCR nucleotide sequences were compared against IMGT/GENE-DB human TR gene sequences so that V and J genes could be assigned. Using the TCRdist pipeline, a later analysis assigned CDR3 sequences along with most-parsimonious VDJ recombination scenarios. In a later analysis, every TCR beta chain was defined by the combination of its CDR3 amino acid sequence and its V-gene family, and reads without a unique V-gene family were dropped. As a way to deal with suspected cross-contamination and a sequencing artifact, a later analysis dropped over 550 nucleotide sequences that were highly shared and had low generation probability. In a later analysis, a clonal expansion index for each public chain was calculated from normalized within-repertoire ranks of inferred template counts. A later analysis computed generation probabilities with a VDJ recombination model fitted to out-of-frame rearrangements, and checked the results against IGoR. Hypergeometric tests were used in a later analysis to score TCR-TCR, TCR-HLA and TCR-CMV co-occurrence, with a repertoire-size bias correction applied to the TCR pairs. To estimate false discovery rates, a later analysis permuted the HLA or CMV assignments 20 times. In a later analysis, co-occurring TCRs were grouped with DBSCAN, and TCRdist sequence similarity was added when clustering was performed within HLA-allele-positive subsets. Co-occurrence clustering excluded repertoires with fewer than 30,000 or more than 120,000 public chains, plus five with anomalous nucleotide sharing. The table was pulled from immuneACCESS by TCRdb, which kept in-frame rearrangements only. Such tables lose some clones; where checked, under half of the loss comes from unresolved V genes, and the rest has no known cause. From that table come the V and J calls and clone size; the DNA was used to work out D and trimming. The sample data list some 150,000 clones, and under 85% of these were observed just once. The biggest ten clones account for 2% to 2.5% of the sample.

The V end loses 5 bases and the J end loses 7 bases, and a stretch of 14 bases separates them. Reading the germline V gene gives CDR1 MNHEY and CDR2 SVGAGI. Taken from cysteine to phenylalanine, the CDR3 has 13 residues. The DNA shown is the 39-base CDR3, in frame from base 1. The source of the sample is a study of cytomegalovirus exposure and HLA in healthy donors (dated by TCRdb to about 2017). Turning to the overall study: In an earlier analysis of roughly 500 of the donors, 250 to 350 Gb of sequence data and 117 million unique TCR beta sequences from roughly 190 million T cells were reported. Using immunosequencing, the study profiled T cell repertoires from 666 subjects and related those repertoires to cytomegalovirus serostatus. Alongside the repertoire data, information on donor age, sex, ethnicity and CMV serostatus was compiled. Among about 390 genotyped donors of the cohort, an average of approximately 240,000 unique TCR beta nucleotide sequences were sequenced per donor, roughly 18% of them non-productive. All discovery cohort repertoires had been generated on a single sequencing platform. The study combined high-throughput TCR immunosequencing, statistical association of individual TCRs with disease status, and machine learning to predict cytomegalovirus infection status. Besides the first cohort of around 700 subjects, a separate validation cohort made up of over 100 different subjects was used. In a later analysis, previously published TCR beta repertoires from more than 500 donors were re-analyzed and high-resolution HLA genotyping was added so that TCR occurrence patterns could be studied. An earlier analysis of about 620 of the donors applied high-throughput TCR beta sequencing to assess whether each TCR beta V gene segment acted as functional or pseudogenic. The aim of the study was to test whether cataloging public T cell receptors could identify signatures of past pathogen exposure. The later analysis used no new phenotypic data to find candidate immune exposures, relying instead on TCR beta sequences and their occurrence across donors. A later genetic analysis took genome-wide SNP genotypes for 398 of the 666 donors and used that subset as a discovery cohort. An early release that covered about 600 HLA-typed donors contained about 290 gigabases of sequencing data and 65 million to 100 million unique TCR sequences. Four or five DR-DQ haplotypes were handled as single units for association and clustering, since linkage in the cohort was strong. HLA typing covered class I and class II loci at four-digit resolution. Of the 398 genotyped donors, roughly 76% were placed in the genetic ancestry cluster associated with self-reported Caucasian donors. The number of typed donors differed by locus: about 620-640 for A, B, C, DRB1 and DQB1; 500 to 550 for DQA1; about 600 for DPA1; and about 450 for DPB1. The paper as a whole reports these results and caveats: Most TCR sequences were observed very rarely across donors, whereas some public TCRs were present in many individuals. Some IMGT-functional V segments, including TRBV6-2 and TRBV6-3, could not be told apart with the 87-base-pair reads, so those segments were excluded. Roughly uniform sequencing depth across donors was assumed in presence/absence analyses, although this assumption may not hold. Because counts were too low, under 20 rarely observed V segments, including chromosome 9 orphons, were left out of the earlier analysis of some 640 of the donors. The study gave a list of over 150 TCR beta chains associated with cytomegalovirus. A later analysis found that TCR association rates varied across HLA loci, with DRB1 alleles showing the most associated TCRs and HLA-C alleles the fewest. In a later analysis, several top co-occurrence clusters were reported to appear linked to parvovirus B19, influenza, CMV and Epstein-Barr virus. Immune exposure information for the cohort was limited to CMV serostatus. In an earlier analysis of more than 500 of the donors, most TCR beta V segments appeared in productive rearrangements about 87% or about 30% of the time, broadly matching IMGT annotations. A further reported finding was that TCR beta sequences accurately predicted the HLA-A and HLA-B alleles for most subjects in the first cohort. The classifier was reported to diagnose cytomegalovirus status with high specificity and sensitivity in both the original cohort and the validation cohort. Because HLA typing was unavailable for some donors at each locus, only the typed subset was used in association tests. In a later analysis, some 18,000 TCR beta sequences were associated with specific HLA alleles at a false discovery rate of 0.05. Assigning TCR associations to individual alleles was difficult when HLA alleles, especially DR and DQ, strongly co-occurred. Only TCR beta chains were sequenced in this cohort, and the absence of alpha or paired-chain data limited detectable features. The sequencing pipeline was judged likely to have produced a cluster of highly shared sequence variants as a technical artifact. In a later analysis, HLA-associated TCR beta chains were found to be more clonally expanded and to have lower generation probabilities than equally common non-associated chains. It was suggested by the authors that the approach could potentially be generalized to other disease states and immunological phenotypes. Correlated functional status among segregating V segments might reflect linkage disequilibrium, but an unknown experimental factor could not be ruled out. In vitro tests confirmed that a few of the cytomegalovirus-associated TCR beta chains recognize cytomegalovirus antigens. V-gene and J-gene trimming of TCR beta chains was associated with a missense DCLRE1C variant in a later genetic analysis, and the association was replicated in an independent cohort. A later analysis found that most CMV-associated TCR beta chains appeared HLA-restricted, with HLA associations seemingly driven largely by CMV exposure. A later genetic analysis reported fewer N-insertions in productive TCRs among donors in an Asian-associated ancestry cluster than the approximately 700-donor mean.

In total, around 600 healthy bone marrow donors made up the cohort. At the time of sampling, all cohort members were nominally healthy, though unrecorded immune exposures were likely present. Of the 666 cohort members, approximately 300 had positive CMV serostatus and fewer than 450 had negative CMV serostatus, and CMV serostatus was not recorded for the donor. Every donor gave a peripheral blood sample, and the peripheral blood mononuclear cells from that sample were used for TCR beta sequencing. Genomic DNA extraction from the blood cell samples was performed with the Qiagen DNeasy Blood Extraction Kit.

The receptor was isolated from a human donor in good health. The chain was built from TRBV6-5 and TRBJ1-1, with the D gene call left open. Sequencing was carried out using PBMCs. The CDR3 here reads CASSDSRSLEAFF. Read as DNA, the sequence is TGTGCCAGCAGTGATAGCCGCAGCCTTGAAGCTTTCTTT.